Listed below are T cell receptor beta chains from one sample, sequenced in a study of blood T cells in healthy people across ages. TCRdb re-called the 5' RACE reads through MiXCR, storing one row per CDR3 protein. The profile shows 600,000 to 1,000,000 distinct CDR3 sequences, around 25% of them singletons. The sample was also linked to a second study, of T cells of mothers and their children.

Sequencing input: blood. Receptors were obtained from a boy aged 10-17 years in good health. Each CDR3 is given with its conserved first and last residue. The D gene is left open where the match is weak. Clone size is shown for a subset of rows, as once, few, many or a class of expanded clone.

V,size,D,J,CDR3,DNA
TRBV6-4,few,-,TRBJ2-1,CASSAEGGGGYNEQFF,TGTGCCAGCAGTGCTGAGGGAGGAGGTGGATACAATGAGCAGTTCTTC
TRBV28,many,-,TRBJ1-2,CASSLDRSAYGYTF,TGTGCCAGCAGTTTGGATAGAAGTGCCTATGGCTACACCTTC
TRBV6-1,-,-,TRBJ2-2,CASTSGPWTGQLFF,TGTGCCAGCACTTCGGGACCATGGACCGGGCAGCTGTTTTTT
TRBV28,-,-,TRBJ2-3,CASSETNRVDTQYF,TGTGCCAGCAGTGAGACGAACAGGGTGGATACGCAGTATTTT
TRBV10-3,-,TRBD2,TRBJ2-1,CAISAGLAGYNEQFF,TGTGCCATCAGTGCCGGGCTAGCGGGATACAATGAGCAGTTCTTC
TRBV28,few,TRBD2,TRBJ2-5,CASTDGGGAWETQYF,TGTGCCAGCACCGACGGCGGGGGGGCCTGGGAGACCCAGTACTTC
TRBV3-1,few,TRBD2,TRBJ2-5,CASSQDWESGGLYQETQYF,TGTGCCAGCAGCCAAGATTGGGAGAGCGGGGGGCTATACCAAGAGACCCAGTACTTC
TRBV20-1,-,-,TRBJ1-1,CSATSGGSNTEAFF,TGCAGTGCTACCTCGGGGGGGTCGAACACTGAAGCTTTCTTT
TRBV12-5,-,TRBD2,TRBJ2-3,CASGFRAQREGRPQFTDTQYF,TGTGCTAGTGGTTTCCGAGCCCAGCGGGAGGGCCGCCCCCAATTCACAGATACGCAGTATTTT
TRBV27,-,-,TRBJ2-1,CASSLEGGRNEQFF,TGTGCCAGCAGTTTAGAAGGTGGGAGAAATGAGCAGTTCTTC
TRBV6-2/TRBV6-3,few,-,TRBJ2-1,CASSFLPQLEQFF,TGTGCCAGCAGTTTCCTCCCCCAACTTGAGCAGTTCTTC
TRBV29-1,few,-,TRBJ2-5,CSVEEWGAGKTQYF,TGCAGCGTTGAAGAATGGGGCGCCGGGAAGACCCAGTACTTC
TRBV7-2,once,TRBD2,TRBJ2-1,CASSFSSGIRSSYNEQFF,TGTGCCAGCAGCTTTAGTAGCGGGATCCGCAGCTCCTACAATGAGCAGTTCTTC
TRBV5-5,-,TRBD1,TRBJ2-3,CASSFADRVTDTQYF,TGTGCCAGCAGCTTCGCGGACAGGGTGACAGATACGCAGTATTTT
TRBV18,few,-,TRBJ1-6,CASSPRGSSPLHF,TGTGCCAGCTCACCACGGGGGAGCTCACCCCTCCACTTT
TRBV5-6,-,-,TRBJ2-7,CASSGSLTGRGYEQYF,TGTGCCAGCAGCGGCTCCCTGACAGGGCGGGGATACGAGCAGTACTTC
TRBV28,few,-,TRBJ2-7,CASSGRGEQYF,TGTGCCAGCAGTGGCCGGGGCGAGCAGTACTTC
TRBV4-2,many,-,TRBJ2-2,CASSQSTGELFF,TGTGCCAGCAGCCAGAGCACCGGGGAGCTGTTTTTT
TRBV4-3,few,TRBD1,TRBJ1-6,CASSSDRGYNSPLHF,TGCGCCAGCAGCAGCGACAGGGGCTATAATTCACCCCTCCACTTT
TRBV7-2,few,-,TRBJ1-6,CASSFQGKRSNSPLHF,TGTGCCAGCAGCTTTCAGGGGAAACGTTCTAATTCACCCCTCCACTTT
TRBV9,-,-,TRBJ1-4,CASSVERGSEKLFF,TGTGCCAGCAGCGTAGAACGGGGTTCTGAAAAACTGTTTTTT
TRBV5-1,few,-,TRBJ2-7,CASSLSSTYEQYF,TGCGCCAGCAGCTTGTCCTCAACCTACGAGCAGTACTTC
TRBV4-3,-,TRBD1,TRBJ1-5,CASSRDRFNQPQHF,TGCGCCAGCAGCCGGGACAGGTTCAATCAGCCCCAGCATTTT
TRBV13,few,-,TRBJ1-2,CASSLAEKYYGYTF,TGTGCCAGCAGCTTAGCCGAAAAATACTATGGCTACACCTTC
TRBV20-1,few,-,TRBJ1-4,CSASPQATNEKLFF,TGCAGTGCTAGTCCGCAGGCAACTAATGAAAAACTGTTTTTT
TRBV28,many,-,TRBJ2-7,CASSRVGGFSYEQYF,TGTGCCAGCAGCCGGGTAGGGGGGTTTTCCTACGAGCAGTACTTC
TRBV20-1,-,TRBD2,TRBJ2-3,CSASFRLAGATDTQYF,TGCAGTGCTAGTTTTAGGCTAGCGGGGGCGACAGATACGCAGTATTTT
TRBV29-1,-,-,TRBJ2-1,CSPVRLTEQFF,TGCAGCCCCGTCCGGCTCACTGAGCAGTTCTTC
TRBV14,few,-,TRBJ2-5,CASSQAKDYPRETQYF,TGTGCCAGCAGCCAAGCGAAGGACTATCCTAGAGAGACCCAGTACTTC
TRBV5-1,few,TRBD2,TRBJ2-3,CASSLGTSGGILTDTQYF,TGCGCCAGCAGCTTGGGGACTAGCGGGGGGATCCTCACAGATACGCAGTATTTT
TRBV12-3/TRBV12-4,-,-,TRBJ2-1,CASSLTGLGEQFF,TGTGCCAGCAGTTTAACGGGTCTCGGTGAGCAGTTCTTC
TRBV29-1,few,TRBD1,TRBJ2-7,CSVVLGQGNDEQYF,TGCAGCGTTGTCCTGGGACAGGGAAACGACGAGCAGTACTTC
TRBV5-6,-,TRBD1,TRBJ1-2,CASSELQGEVYGYTF,TGTGCCAGCAGCGAACTACAGGGGGAGGTCTATGGCTACACCTTC
TRBV10-3,-,TRBD2,TRBJ2-1,CAISAPGLAGNEQFF,TGTGCCATCAGTGCGCCGGGACTAGCGGGAAATGAGCAGTTCTTC
TRBV7-2,-,-,TRBJ2-4,CASSLKIAKNIQYF,TGTGCCAGCAGCTTAAAGATAGCCAAAAACATTCAGTACTTC
TRBV9,-,TRBD2,TRBJ2-3,CASSGGLAGPSSTDTQYF,TGTGCCAGCAGCGGGGGACTAGCGGGGCCCTCTAGCACAGATACGCAGTATTTT
TRBV12-3/TRBV12-4,-,TRBD2,TRBJ2-3,CASSFSGNTDAQYF,TGTGCCAGCAGTTTCAGCGGGAATACAGATGCGCAGTATTTT